A selection of T cell receptor beta chains follows, all from one sample in a study of shared clonotypes between healthy human individuals. Sequencing was performed with immunoSEQ multiplex PCR; in TCRdb, only in-frame clones are kept and a portion is missing. The repertoire includes roughly 1,000,000 clones, 78% of them detected once, and more than 0.55% sits in the top ten. The specimen sequenced was memory CD4+ T cells from PBMCs. These receptors were taken from a man aged 18 to 30 in good health. Some clones in this sample may be carry-over from other donors' samples. The CDR3 runs from the conserved cysteine through the conserved F or W. A D gene is named only where the DNA matches it firmly. The size field is filled for only some rows; it gives once, few, many or a size class.

abundance,v_gene,j_gene,d_gene,CDR3aa,CDR3nt
-,TRBV6-6,TRBJ1-2,-,CASSYQPSGGAYGYTF,TGTGCCAGCAGTTACCAACCTTCCGGGGGGGCCTATGGCTACACCTTC
-,TRBV7-3,TRBJ2-3,TRBD1,CASSSGQSGDTQYF,TGTGCCAGCAGCTCGGGACAGTCAGGAGATACGCAGTATTTT
-,TRBV18,TRBJ2-2,-,CASSPRQTAGELFF,TGTGCCAGCTCACCACGACAGACTGCCGGGGAGCTGTTTTTT
-,TRBV19,TRBJ2-2,TRBD2,CASSGLVGGSGSSGELFF,TGTGCCAGTAGTGGCTTGGTCGGCGGGAGTGGCTCGTCCGGGGAGCTGTTTTTT
-,TRBV6-6,TRBJ1-1,-,CASTRQTNTEAFF,TGTGCCAGCACCCGACAAACTAACACTGAAGCTTTCTTT
-,TRBV30,TRBJ1-6,TRBD1,CAWRKGQFNSPLHF,TGTGCCTGGAGGAAGGGACAGTTTAATTCACCCCTCCACTTT
-,TRBV5-4,TRBJ2-3,-,CASSYTHSDTQYF,TGTGCCAGCAGCTACACTCATTCAGATACGCAGTATTTT
-,TRBV6-4,TRBJ1-2,-,CASSDKQGMGGYTF,TGTGCCAGCAGTGACAAACAGGGAATGGGCGGCTACACCTTC
-,TRBV5-1,TRBJ2-1,-,CASSSTGGWGEQFF,TGCGCCAGCAGCTCGACCGGAGGATGGGGTGAGCAGTTCTTC
once,TRBV18,TRBJ1-2,-,CASSPPWQGDYGYTF,TGTGCCAGCTCACCACCTTGGCAGGGAGACTATGGCTACACCTTC
few,TRBV7-8,TRBJ1-5,-,CASSLDSFDQPQHF,TGTGCCAGCAGCTTAGACAGTTTCGACCAGCCCCAGCATTTT
-,TRBV6-1,TRBJ2-7,TRBD2,CASSRRAGGPYEQYF,TGTGCCAGCAGTCGCCGAGCGGGAGGGCCCTACGAGCAGTACTTC
-,TRBV21-1,TRBJ2-1,-,CASSKAGTLNEQFF,TGTGCCAGCAGCAAAGCCGGCACTCTTAATGAGCAGTTCTTC
few,TRBV18,TRBJ1-2,-,CASAVSGQVPGGYTF,TGTGCCAGCGCCGTTTCGGGACAAGTCCCAGGAGGCTACACCTTC
-,TRBV6-1,TRBJ2-1,-,CASSDFLEGEQFF,TGTGCCAGCAGTGATTTCCTCGAGGGTGAGCAGTTCTTC
-,TRBV6-5,TRBJ2-2,-,CASSPYLAGTGELFF,TGTGCCAGCAGCCCGTATTTGGCCGGCACCGGGGAGCTGTTTTTT
-,TRBV28,TRBJ1-2,-,CASSPPANYGYTF,TGTGCCAGCAGTCCCCCAGCGAACTATGGCTACACCTTC
-,TRBV29-1,TRBJ2-5,-,CSVERAKNQETQYF,TGCAGCGTTGAACGGGCTAAAAACCAAGAGACCCAGTACTTC